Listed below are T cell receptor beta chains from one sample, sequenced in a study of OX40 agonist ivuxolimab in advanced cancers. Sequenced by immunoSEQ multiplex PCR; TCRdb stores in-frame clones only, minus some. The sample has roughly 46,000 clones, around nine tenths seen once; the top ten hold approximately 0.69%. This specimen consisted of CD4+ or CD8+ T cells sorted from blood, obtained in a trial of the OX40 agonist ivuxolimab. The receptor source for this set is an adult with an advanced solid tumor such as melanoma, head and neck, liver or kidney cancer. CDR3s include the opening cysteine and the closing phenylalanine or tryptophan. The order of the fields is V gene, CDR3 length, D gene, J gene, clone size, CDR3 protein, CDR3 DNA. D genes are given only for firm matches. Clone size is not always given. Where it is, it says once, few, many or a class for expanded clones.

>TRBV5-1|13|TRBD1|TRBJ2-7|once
CASSLPGGHEQYF
TGCGCCAGCAGCTTACCAGGGGGCCACGAGCAGTACTTC
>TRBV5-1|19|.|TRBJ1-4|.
CASSPIRGLFGSSVEKLFF
TGCGCCAGCAGCCCTATTCGCGGCCTCTTCGGGTCAAGCGTGGAAAAACTGTTTTTT
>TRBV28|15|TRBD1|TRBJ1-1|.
CASSLNRGLVTEAFF
TGTGCCAGCAGCCTTAACAGGGGGCTTGTCACTGAAGCTTTCTTT
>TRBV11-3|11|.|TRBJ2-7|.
CASSLDHEQYF
TGTGCCAGCAGCTTAGACCACGAGCAGTACTTC
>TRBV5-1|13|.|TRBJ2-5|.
CASSWESFQTQYF
TGCGCCAGCAGCTGGGAGTCTTTCCAGACCCAGTACTTC
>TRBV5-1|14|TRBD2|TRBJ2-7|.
CASSLRTSGYEQYF
TGCGCCAGCAGCTTGAGGACTAGCGGGTACGAGCAGTACTTC
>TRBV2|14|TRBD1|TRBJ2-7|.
CASSVGQGVLGQYF
TGTGCCAGCAGTGTCGGACAGGGCGTTCTCGGGCAGTACTTC
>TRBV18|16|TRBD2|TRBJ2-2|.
CASSGTAGVSTGELFF
TGTGCCAGCTCGGGCACAGCGGGAGTTTCCACCGGGGAGCTGTTTTTT
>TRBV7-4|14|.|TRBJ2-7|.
CASSLGQPSYEQYF
TGTGCCAGCAGCTTGGGGCAGCCAAGCTACGAGCAGTACTTC
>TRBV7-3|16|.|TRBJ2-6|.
CASSLRGVPGANVLTF
TGTGCCAGCAGCTTAAGGGGGGTCCCTGGGGCCAACGTCCTGACTTTC
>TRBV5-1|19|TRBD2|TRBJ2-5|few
CASSSNPTGMAGGRETQYF
TGCGCCAGCAGCTCCAACCCGACAGGGATGGCGGGGGGGAGAGAGACCCAGTACTTC
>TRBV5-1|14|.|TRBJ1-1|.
CASSYGQLNTEAFF
TGCGCCAGCAGCTACGGACAGCTGAACACTGAAGCTTTCTTT
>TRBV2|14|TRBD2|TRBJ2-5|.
CASSPGTRGETQYF
TGTGCCAGCAGCCCCGGGACTAGGGGTGAGACCCAGTACTTC